Only one count was recorded for the clone carrying this T cell receptor (beta chain). Its target is unknown. This entry is derived from a study of persistence of HIV-infected CD4 T cells. The libraries were made with immunoSEQ version 4 in survey mode. TCRdb's table, derived via immunoSEQ multiplex PCR, lists solely in-frame clones and lacks some. The data show about 43,000 clones, around 89% seen once. Nonspecific anti-CD3/anti-CD28 bead stimulation represents the broad CD4+ T cell repertoire. CD4+ T cells upregulating both CD40 ligand and CD69 were sorted as responding cells. Adults with HIV-1 started suppressive ART while chronically infected. Donors had undetectable plasma HIV-1 RNA, under 50 copies/mL, for 4+ years. General study points: CMV- and Gag-responding cells had lower TCRbeta richness than CD3/CD28-responding cells.

V dropped 6 bases and J dropped 4; count of bases not matched to a gene: 7. The CDR3 loop spans 14 amino acids. From germline, CDR1 is MNHNS and CDR2 SASEGT. The rearrangement uses TRBV6-1 and TRBJ1-2; the match to TRBD1 covers 8 bases. The receptor was isolated from an adult man with HIV who was CMV-seropositive. Material: CD4+ T cells sorted from PBMCs after 18-hour stimulation, obtained from a patient who received antiretroviral therapy. The CDR3 DNA reads as TGTGCCAGCAGCCAGGGGGCTCGATCCTATGGCTACACCTTC. Its protein product is CASSQGARSYGYTF.